The 16 T cell receptor beta chains below come from one sample, sequenced in a study of CD8 T cells in ankylosing spondylitis. MiXCR, run by TCRdb on the 5' RACE reads, gives a single entry per CDR3 protein. The data show more than 150,000 distinct CDR3 sequences, with 15% to 20% seen just once and 3.5% to 5% held by the top ten. The sequencing sample was made of blood, either unsorted or a sorted T cell fraction (not recorded which). Every receptor here comes from a male donor under 30 with ankylosing spondylitis or in good health (not recorded which).

This clonotype was counted many times. This chain uses TRBV29-1 with TRBJ2-5; 7 bases line up with TRBD2. Germline CDR1 SQVTM, CDR2 ANQGSEA. The trim removed 8 bases at V and 7 bases at J, leaving 16 bases unmatched. The CDR3 totals 14 residues. CDR3 bases: TGCAGCTCCTCCCTGGGCCGGGAGGTGGGGACCCAGTACTTC. This gives the protein CSSSLGREVGTQYF.

The table lists this clonotype with many counts. The rearrangement joins TRBV24-1 to TRBJ2-2; TRBD1 aligns across 10 bases. Per germline, CDR1 KGHDR and CDR2 SFDVKD. V was pared by 0 bases and J by 4 bases, with 4 bases of the junction left unmatched. The CDR3 sequence is 17 residues long. The CDR3, as DNA: TGTGCCACCAGTGATTTGGGGACAGGGGCGAGCACCGGGGAGCTGTTTTTT. Translation: CATSDLGTGASTGELFF.

This clonotype was observed at least ten times. The V and J genes are TRBV5-1 and TRBJ1-1; 8 nucleotides align to TRBD1. V lost 0 bases and J lost 1; bases outside the gene matches: 8. Germline V gene sequence: CDR1 SGHRS, CDR2 YFSETQ. The CDR3 is 17 amino acids. The CDR3 loop is CASSLAYGQGANTEAFF. The CDR3 DNA reads as TGCGCCAGCAGCTTGGCATATGGACAGGGAGCGAACACTGAAGCTTTCTTT.

In its sample, this clonotype was seen many times. CDR3 region: CASSWELAGAVNEQFF. The CDR3 DNA sequence: TGTGCCAGCAGCTGGGAACTAGCGGGAGCAGTAAATGAGCAGTTCTTC. The chain recombines TRBV5-6 with TRBJ2-1; 11 bases are shared with TRBD2. Germline V gives CDR1 SGHDT, CDR2 YYEEEE. This CDR3 is built from 16 residues. J lost 7 bases, V lost 3 bases, and 9 bases had no gene match.

The chain couples TRBV6-1 to TRBJ2-2, with 8 nucleotides matching TRBD2. Trimming took 1 base from V and 7 from J; bases not matched to a gene: 8. This CDR3 has 16 amino acids. Germline-derived CDR1 and CDR2 are MNHNS and SASEGT. The CDR3 DNA is TGTGCCAGCAGTGAAGTTAGTAGCGGGATAGGCGGGGAGCTGTTTTTT. Protein: CASSEVSSGIGGELFF.

The V gene is TRBV29-1, the J gene TRBJ1-1; a weak D match, TRBD1 (6 bases). The length of the CDR3 is 12 residues. V lost 2 bases and J 5 bases, leaving 9 bases between the germline ends. In germline, CDR1 is SQVTM, CDR2 ANQGSEA. The CDR3 nucleotides read TGCAGCGTTGAAACAGGGTTAACTGAAGCTTTCTTT. Amino acid sequence: CSVETGLTEAFF.

This clonotype was detected many times. The chain couples TRBV20-1 to TRBJ2-1; D perhaps matches TRBD2 (5 bases). V gave up 1 base and J gave up 4 bases, with 14 bases separating them. The CDR3 contains 15 residues. The germline V gene has CDR1 DFQATT and CDR2 SNEGSKA (reference sequence). The chain's CDR3 is CSARVNRDFYNEQFF. CDR3 bases: TGCAGTGCTAGAGTGAATCGGGATTTTTACAATGAGCAGTTCTTC.

This clonotype was seen ten or more times. It is unclear where the CDR3 begins or ends on the DNA, so no DNA is shown, and the CDR3 is as TCRdb lists it. CDR3: CARWGGGNNQPQHF. This chain links TRBV21-1 with TRBJ1-5. TRBV21-1 is deemed a pseudogene. The CDR3 has 14 amino acids, counting both end residues.

This clonotype was picked up many times. V gene TRBV5-4 combines with J gene TRBJ2-1; either TRBD1 or TRBD2 may supply D (5 bases each). Per the germline V gene, CDR1 is SGHNT and CDR2 is YYREEE (reference sequence). V was clipped by 4 bases and J by 7 bases, with 24 bases between them. This CDR3 is built from 17 residues. The CDR3 here is CASSGGVQNPTRNEQFF. The CDR3 coding sequence is TGTGCCAGCAGCGGGGGTGTCCAGAACCCAACGAGGAATGAGCAGTTCTTC.

This clonotype has ten or more counts. The gene calls are TRBV11-2 and TRBJ2-7; possibly TRBD1 or TRBD2 for D (6 bases each). This CDR3 comprises 14 residues. CDR1 is SGHAT and CDR2 is FQNNGV in the germline V gene. The V and J ends lost 7 bases and 5 bases respectively, with 18 bases between them. CDR3 in amino acids: CASTNPGGRNEQYF. As DNA, the CDR3 is TGTGCCAGCACCAATCCCGGGGGCAGGAACGAGCAGTACTTC. Looking up the rest from reference TRBV11-2 and TRBJ2-7 gives the full variable domain: EAGVAQSPRYKIIEKRQSVAFWCNPISGHATLYWYQQILGQGPKLLIQFQNNGVVDDSQLPKDRFSAERLKGVDSTLKIQPAKLEDSAVYLCASTNPGGRNEQYFGPGTRLTVT.

Ten or more counts support this clonotype. The chain carries TRBV6-5 and TRBJ2-4; 7 nucleotides match TRBD2. This CDR3 is 10 amino acids long. Germline trimming cut 11 bases from V and 8 bases from J; bases unmatched to any gene: 3. Germline V gives CDR1 MNHEY, CDR2 SVGAGI. This CDR3 reads CAAGRDIQYF. CDR3 nucleotide sequence: TGTGCCGCGGGGAGGGACATTCAGTACTTC.

This clonotype was recorded at least ten times. The chain recombines TRBV5-5 with TRBJ2-7, with D tentatively TRBD1 (6 bases). Per germline, CDR1 SGHKS and CDR2 YYEKEE (reference sequence). The CDR3 has 12 amino acids. The V gene lost 1 base and the J gene lost 6 bases, with 8 bases spanning the gap. The CDR3 sequence: CASSLQGREQYV. CDR3 in DNA: TGTGCCAGCAGCTTGCAGGGGCGCGAGCAGTACGTC.

This clonotype was counted ten times or more. The chain employs TRBV30 and TRBJ2-7, with D possibly being TRBD1 (6 bases). Germline V gene data show CDR1 as GTSNPN and CDR2 as SVGIG (reference sequence). The CDR3 runs 13 residues. Trimming took off 0 bases at V and 5 bases at J, with 11 bases between the two ends. The CDR3 protein is CAWSVGRGNEQYV. CDR3 sequence (DNA): TGTGCCTGGAGTGTGGGCAGGGGTAACGAGCAGTACGTC.

Many counts were recorded for this clonotype. V gene TRBV5-6 combines with J gene TRBJ2-2, with TRBD2 matching 8 bases. V dropped 0 bases and J dropped 0; count of bases not matched to a gene: 1. Per germline, CDR1 SGHDT and CDR2 YYEEEE. The CDR3 contains 16 residues. CDR3 nucleotides: TGTGCCAGCAGCTTGGGACTAGCGTCGAACACCGGGGAGCTGTTTTTT. Encoded protein: CASSLGLASNTGELFF.

This chain connects TRBV6-5 to TRBJ2-1; TRBD2 matches 11 bases. Germline values: CDR1 MNHEY, CDR2 SVGAGI. The CDR3 spans 15 residues. The junction had 7 bases not matched to a gene; V was cut back by 5 bases and J by 7 bases. The CDR3 sequence is CASSGGTSGRNEQFF. The CDR3 nucleotides are TGTGCCAGCAGTGGCGGGACTAGCGGACGGAATGAGCAGTTCTTC.

This clonotype was seen ten or more times. This chain joins TRBV6-5 and TRBJ2-6; no clear D. The CDR3 spans 12 residues. Germline CDR1 is MNHEY and CDR2 is SVGAGI. The germline V and J ends were trimmed by 7 bases and 3 bases, with 4 bases remaining between them. CDR3 DNA sequence: TGTGCCAGCAATAATGGGGCCAACGTCCTGACTTTC. Translation: CASNNGANVLTF.